This entry features one T cell receptor (beta chain) sequence. Its antigen remains unidentified. The sample comes from a study of T-cell memory formation after mild COVID-19. On the study more broadly: Largely donor-specific sequence clusters came from a couple of donors. Study-wide points: CD8+ contracting clones occupied EMRA, while CD4+ ones occupied mainly CM and EM.

TCRdb analysed the 5' RACE reads with MiXCR anew, one entry per CDR3 protein. Of 550,000 to 700,000 distinct CDR3 sequences detected, approximately 15% appear once; the ten largest clones hold about 8.6%. Germline V gene sequence: CDR1 PRHDT, CDR2 FYEKMQ (reference sequence). V gave up 1 base and J gave up 0 bases, with 17 bases separating them. This CDR3 is built from 18 residues. The sequence derives from an adult woman who had mild COVID-19 (a few samples of this study predate the infection). Cell type and time point are not known. The source material was PBMCs or a T cell subset sorted from them (not recorded which). The chain employs TRBV13 and TRBJ2-3; D is possibly TRBD2 (6 bases). The CDR3 sequence is CASSLATTRLASTDTQYF. The CDR3, as DNA: TGTGCCAGCAGCTTAGCGACTACCCGGCTAGCGAGCACAGATACGCAGTATTTT.